The 20 T cell receptor beta chains below come from one sample, sequenced in a study of blood T cells in healthy people across ages. It was with a sample-barcoded 5' primer and a J-beta primer mix that a second PCR of roughly 7 to 12 cycles was run. TCRdb used MiXCR to reprocess the 5' RACE reads, holding one entry per CDR3 protein. The table lists about 1.6 million distinct CDR3 sequences, about 35% of them singletons. The sequencing sample was made of blood. The receptors come from a woman aged 30 to 39 in good health.

This chain joins TRBV2 and TRBJ2-7, with D possibly matching TRBD2 (6 bases). The J call may be incorrect, as the DNA end agrees better with TRBJ2-5. Germline CDR1 and CDR2: SNHLY and FYNNEI. The CDR3 consists of 16 residues. CDR3 bases: TGTGCCAGCAGCCCGCGGGGAGTCATTAGGGTAGAGACCCAGTACTTC. Protein: CASSPRGVIRVETQYF.

This clonotype occurred a few times. The rearrangement links TRBV27 to TRBJ1-1; a possible D gene is TRBD1 (5 bases). V gave up 3 bases and J gave up 6 bases, with 8 bases separating them. The CDR3 consists of 12 residues. Germline V gene lookup returns CDR1 MNHEY and CDR2 SMNVEV (reference sequence). The CDR3 bases are TGTGCCAGCAGTTTCCCGGGGGCTGAAGCTTTCTTT. This translates into CASSFPGAEAFF.

Here the CDR3 reads CASSWGGSGANYGYTF. CDR3 nucleotides: TGTGCCAGCAGCTGGGGTGGGTCCGGGGCCAACTATGGCTACACCTTC. This chain joins TRBV2 and TRBJ1-2; possible D gene TRBD1, 5 bases. The CDR3 runs to 16 residues. Trimming removed 6 bases at V and 2 bases at J, with 19 bases between. Germline loops: CDR1 SNHLY, CDR2 FYNNEI.

The chain combines TRBV10-3 with TRBJ1-5, with D possibly matching TRBD1 (6 bases). This CDR3 has 13 amino acids. The ends were cut back, 6 bases at V and 4 bases at J, with 10 bases in the middle. Germline V gene lookup returns CDR1 ENHRY and CDR2 SYGVKD. The CDR3 is CAIRDSGNQPQHF. The CDR3 nucleotides are TGTGCCATCAGGGACAGCGGAAATCAGCCCCAGCATTTT.

This clonotype turned up a few times. The gene calls are TRBV20-1 and TRBJ2-7; 7 bases fit TRBD2. Per the germline V gene, CDR1 is DFQATT and CDR2 is SNEGSKA (reference sequence). This CDR3 contains 15 residues. With 0 bases clipped from V and 2 bases from J, the junction kept 7 bases outside the gene matches. DNA of the CDR3: TGCAGTGCTAGAGATCCCTGGGGAGGGACCTACGAGCAGTACTTC. Translating gives CSARDPWGGTYEQYF.

This clonotype has at least ten counts. The chain couples TRBV20-1 to TRBJ2-6, with D possibly matching TRBD2 (5 bases). There are 15 residues in the CDR3. V was cut by 7 bases and J by 1 base, with 14 bases left in between. Germline V gene sequence: CDR1 DFQATT, CDR2 SNEGSKA (reference sequence). The CDR3 DNA follows: TGCAGTGGCACTAAACTAGGGTCTGGGGCCAACGTCCTGACTTTC. This encodes CSGTKLGSGANVLTF.

This clonotype was observed once. V and J are TRBV5-1 and TRBJ2-3; D not resolved. This CDR3 is built from 15 residues. Germline V gene sequence: CDR1 SGHRS, CDR2 YFSETQ. Trimming removed 0 bases at V and 4 bases at J, with 12 bases between. The CDR3 bases are TGCGCCAGCAGCTTGGCCGATCCACGTGCAGATACGCAGTATTTT. This gives the protein CASSLADPRADTQYF.

The chain is built from TRBV30 and TRBJ2-3, with 10 bases fitting TRBD2. CDR1 GTSNPN and CDR2 SVGIG come from the germline V gene (reference sequence). The CDR3 consists of 14 residues. With V trimmed by 4 bases and J by 6 bases, 7 bases remained unmatched. The CDR3 protein is CAWTIASGSDTQYF. In nucleotides, the CDR3 is TGTGCCTGGACAATTGCTAGCGGGAGTGATACGCAGTATTTT.

This chain joins TRBV20-1 and TRBJ2-7; 8 nucleotides line up with TRBD2. The CDR3 runs 15 residues. Germline V CDR1 and CDR2: DFQATT, SNEGSKA (reference sequence). V lost 2 bases to trimming and J lost 3 bases; unmatched junction nucleotides: 9. CDR3 in amino acids: CSARPPGGEDYEQYF. The CDR3 DNA reads TGCAGTGCTAGACCCCCCGGGGGGGAGGACTACGAGCAGTACTTC.

V and J are TRBV28 and TRBJ2-7; tentative D call: TRBD1 (6 bases). TRBJ2-5 explains the end of the DNA better; the J call may be wrong. The V gene's germline CDR1 is MDHEN and CDR2 SYDVKM. The CDR3 sequence is 15 residues long. The CDR3 DNA is TGTGCCAGCAGTTCCCCGGGACACCTAAGGGGGACCCAGTACTTC. Its translation: CASSSPGHLRGTQYF.

The chain couples TRBV7-9 to TRBJ2-7; 9 positions agree with TRBD2. The CDR3 spans 14 residues. Germline V gene sequence: CDR1 SEHNR, CDR2 FQNEAQ (reference sequence). After removal of 7 bases from V and 3 bases from J, the junction contained 7 bases not matched to a gene. The CDR3 is CASTALAGGYEQYF. The CDR3, as DNA: TGTGCCAGCACGGCACTAGCGGGTGGCTACGAGCAGTACTTC.

A few counts support this clonotype. The chain couples TRBV6-1 to TRBJ2-7; 7 bases are shared with TRBD2. The CDR3 totals 15 residues. In germline, CDR1 is MNHNS, CDR2 SASEGT. V lost 6 bases and J lost 0; bases outside the gene matches: 8. CDR3 protein: CASRVAGVPSYEQYF. CDR3 DNA sequence: TGTGCCAGCAGGGTGGCGGGGGTCCCCTCCTACGAGCAGTACTTC.

This sequence joins TRBV5-1 and TRBJ2-5; weak D call: TRBD2 (5 bases). In germline, CDR1 is SGHRS, CDR2 YFSETQ. V lost 2 bases to trimming and J lost 9 bases, with 20 bases between them. The CDR3 loop spans 15 amino acids. The CDR3 DNA sequence: TGCGCCAGCAGCTTTGGTTTAGCGTCCGGGGAGCCCCAGTACTTC. Protein product: CASSFGLASGEPQYF.

This sequence joins TRBV13 and TRBJ1-3; unclear D gene. Trimming left V 4 bases short and J 4 bases short, with 26 bases between. This CDR3 has 19 amino acids. The germline V gene has CDR1 PRHDT and CDR2 FYEKMQ (reference sequence). CDR3 sequence reads: CASSSRPPRTRAGGNTIYF. The CDR3 DNA sequence: TGTGCCAGCAGCTCACGGCCCCCGCGAACGAGGGCGGGGGGAAACACCATATATTTT.

This clonotype was seen a handful of times. The chain is built from TRBV20-1 and TRBJ1-5; D remains ambiguous. V was pared by 5 bases and J by 4 bases, with 15 bases between. Germline V gene lookup returns CDR1 DFQATT and CDR2 SNEGSKA (reference sequence). The CDR3 is 14 amino acids. CDR3 DNA: TGCAGTGCTGAGGGCTCGACGGTAAATCAGCCCCAGCATTTT. The encoded protein is CSAEGSTVNQPQHF.

Only a few counts were recorded for this clonotype. The genes are TRBV6-5 and TRBJ1-2, with TRBD1 as a possible D gene (5 bases). Trimming took 0 bases from V and 7 from J, leaving 9 bases between them. CDR1 and CDR2 (germline): MNHEY, SVGAGI. This CDR3 region has 13 residues. CDR3 sequence reads: CASSYSGASGYTF. CDR3 sequence (DNA): TGTGCCAGCAGTTACTCCGGGGCCTCTGGCTACACCTTC.

The chain recombines TRBV27 with TRBJ2-7, with TRBD1 matching 9 bases. Germline V lookup: CDR1 MNHEY, CDR2 SMNVEV (reference sequence). The CDR3 sequence is 15 residues long. Losses at the gene ends were 4 bases for V and 7 bases for J; bases not matched to a gene: 11. The CDR3 loop is CASSSRGQGTGEQYF. The CDR3 region has the DNA TGTGCCAGCAGTTCCCGGGGACAGGGAACAGGAGAGCAGTACTTC.

As concerns this clonotype: One end of the junction fails to match germline, which may point to a read error. The chain couples TRBV4-1 to TRBJ2-7; D is perhaps TRBD2 (6 bases). Germline values: CDR1 MGHRA, CDR2 YSYEKL. The CDR3 covers 16 residues. The CDR3 reads CASSQFPRLANYGQYF. The CDR3 DNA reads as TGCGCCAGCAGCCAATTCCCTAGGCTAGCGAACTACGGGCAGTACTTC.

This clonotype turned up a few times. V usage is TRBV9 and J usage is TRBJ1-2; TRBD1 agrees at 12 bases. The CDR3 length is 16 residues. Trimming at V came to 4 bases and at J to 8 bases, leaving 12 bases not matched to a gene. Germline V CDR1 and CDR2: SGDLS, YYNGEE. The CDR3 loop reads CASSFWTGTGGQGYTF. The DNA of the CDR3 is TGTGCCAGCAGCTTCTGGACCGGGACAGGGGGCCAGGGCTACACCTTC. Variable domain in full (rest from reference TRBV9 and TRBJ1-2): DSGVTQTPKHLITATGQRVTLRCSPRSGDLSVYWYQQSLDQGLQFLIQYYNGEERAKGNILERFSAQQFPDLHSELNLSSLELGDSALYFCASSFWTGTGGQGYTFGSGTRLTVV.

This clonotype has just a few counts. This sequence joins TRBV20-1 and TRBJ2-2; 10 bases align to TRBD2. The length of the CDR3 is 15 residues. V trimming: 2 bases; J trimming: 4 bases; junction bases outside the gene matches: 4. Germline V gene lookup returns CDR1 DFQATT and CDR2 SNEGSKA (reference sequence). As DNA, the CDR3 is TGCAGTGCTAGAATTAGCGGGAGGACCACCGGGGAGCTGTTTTTT. Its translation is CSARISGRTTGELFF.